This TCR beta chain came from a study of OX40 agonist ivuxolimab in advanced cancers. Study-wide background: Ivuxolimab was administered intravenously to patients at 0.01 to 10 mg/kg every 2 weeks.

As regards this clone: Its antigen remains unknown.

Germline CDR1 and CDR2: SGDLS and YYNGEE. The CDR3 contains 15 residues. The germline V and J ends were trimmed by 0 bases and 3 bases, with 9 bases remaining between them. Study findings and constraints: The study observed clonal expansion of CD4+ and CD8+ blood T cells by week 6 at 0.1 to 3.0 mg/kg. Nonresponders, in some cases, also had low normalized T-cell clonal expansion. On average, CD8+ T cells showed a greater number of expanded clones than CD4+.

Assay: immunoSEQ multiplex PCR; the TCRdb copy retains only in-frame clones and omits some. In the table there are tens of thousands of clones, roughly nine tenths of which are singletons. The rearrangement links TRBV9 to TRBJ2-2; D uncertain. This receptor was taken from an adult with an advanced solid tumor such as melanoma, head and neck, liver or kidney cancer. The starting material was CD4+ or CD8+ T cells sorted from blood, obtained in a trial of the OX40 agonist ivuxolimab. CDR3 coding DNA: TGTGCCAGCAGCGTAGCAGGTGGGGACACCGGGGAGCTGTTTTTT. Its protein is CASSVAGGDTGELFF.